This is a list of T cell receptor beta chains from one sample in a study of blood T cell repertoires in COVID-19. Only in-frame clones appear in the TCRdb table, and some are missing; sequencing was by immunoSEQ multiplex PCR. The sample consists of 350,000 to 450,000 clones, 89% of them appearing once. Sequencing used peripheral blood. The receptors were gathered from a man aged 35 to 55 with acute or convalescent COVID-19. Both conserved end residues are part of each CDR3. D genes are given only for firm matches. Only part of the rows carry a size: once, few, many, or a class if the clone is expanded.

v_gene	len	j_gene	abundance	d_gene	CDR3nt	CDR3aa
TRBV28	13	TRBJ2-7	-	-	TGTGCCAGCAGTTTAGTCAGGACCTACGAGCAGTACTTC	CASSLVRTYEQYF
TRBV27	14	TRBJ1-2	-	-	TGTGCCAGCAGTTTAGACACCCTCACCTATGGCTACACCTTC	CASSLDTLTYGYTF
TRBV4-2	20	TRBJ2-6	-	TRBD2	TGTGCCAGCAGCCAAGCGGGCCTAGCGGGAGAAATTTCTGGGGCCAACGTCCTGACTTTC	CASSQAGLAGEISGANVLTF
TRBV7-3	17	TRBJ2-2	-	TRBD2	TGTGCCAGCAGCTTACCTAGCGGGGGCCCAAACACCGGGGAGCTGTTTTTT	CASSLPSGGPNTGELFF
TRBV11-2	15	TRBJ1-1	-	-	TGTGCCAGCAGCTTACTTACAGGCCAACGGTCTGAAGCTTTCTTT	CASSLLTGQRSEAFF
TRBV28	14	TRBJ1-2	-	TRBD1	TGTGCCAGCAGGGAGACAGGGGGGAACTATGGCTACACCTTC	CASRETGGNYGYTF
TRBV28	19	TRBJ1-2	-	TRBD1	TGTGCCAGCAGTTTAGACAGGGCAGGGACCAACACTGGCAGTTATGGCTACACCTTC	CASSLDRAGTNTGSYGYTF
TRBV7-9	15	TRBJ1-2	once	-	TGTGCCAGCAGCTTATCCGCGGGATTAGCGTATGGCTACACCTTC	CASSLSAGLAYGYTF
TRBV4-2	17	TRBJ1-2	-	TRBD1	TGTGCCAGCAGCCAAGCTTCCCCGGCAGGGGGCTTGGGAGGCTACACCTTC	CASSQASPAGGLGGYTF
TRBV11-2	19	TRBJ1-2	-	-	TGTGCCAGCAGCTCCCTAATCCCGGGAGGGGGGTCTATGGCCTATGGCTACACCTTC	CASSSLIPGGGSMAYGYTF
TRBV19	17	TRBJ1-5	few	-	TGTGCCAGTAGTATAGATACCAGGGCTTATAGCAATCAGCCCCAGCATTTT	CASSIDTRAYSNQPQHF
TRBV5-1	16	TRBJ2-6	-	-	TGCGCCAGCAGCTTGGATCGACGGGGTGGGGCCAACGTCCTGACTTTC	CASSLDRRGGANVLTF
TRBV2	13	TRBJ2-1	-	-	TGTGCCAGCAGTGCGTTGTTGGGTAGCGAGCAGTTCTTC	CASSALLGSEQFF
TRBV9	15	TRBJ2-5	once	-	TGTGCCAGCAGCGTAGGGGCTAGCGAGCAAGAGACCCAGTACTTC	CASSVGASEQETQYF
TRBV27	16	TRBJ1-2	-	-	TGTGCCAGCAGATTGAGGACAGCCCAGCCCGGCTATGGCTACACCTTC	CASRLRTAQPGYGYTF
TRBV4-1	16	TRBJ2-1	-	-	TGCGCCAGCAGCCCCGAAACAGGGTCCTCCTACAATGAGCAGTTCTTC	CASSPETGSSYNEQFF
TRBV10-3	14	TRBJ1-2	-	-	TGTGCCATCAGTGAGTCCCCCGGTAACTATGGCTACACCTTC	CAISESPGNYGYTF
TRBV4-1	16	TRBJ1-5	once	-	TGCGCCAGCAGCCAAACAGGACTACCGAGCAATCAGCCCCAGCATTTT	CASSQTGLPSNQPQHF
TRBV6-5	16	TRBJ2-7	-	TRBD2	TGTGCCAGCAGTTACAGCCCCACTAGCGGGCTCTACGAGCAGTACTTC	CASSYSPTSGLYEQYF
TRBV5-1	15	TRBJ1-6	-	TRBD1	TGCGCCAGCAGCTTCTCAGGGACAGGAACTTCACCCCTCCACTTT	CASSFSGTGTSPLHF
TRBV5-4	12	TRBJ2-7	-	-	TGTGCCAGCAGCCGGACTAACTACGAGCAGTACTTC	CASSRTNYEQYF
TRBV5-4	15	TRBJ2-3	-	TRBD2	TGTGCCAGCAGCTTGTCCGGGAGGGCCCTAGATACGCAGTATTTT	CASSLSGRALDTQYF
TRBV5-4	16	TRBJ2-1	-	TRBD2	TGTGCCAGCAGCTTGGATCTAGCGGGGGGAACCAATGAGCAGTTCTTC	CASSLDLAGGTNEQFF
TRBV1	16	TRBJ1-1	-	-	TGCACCAGCAGCCAAGATTTGCGCCCTTTGAACACTGAAGCTTTCTTT	CTSSQDLRPLNTEAFF
TRBV7-9	13	TRBJ1-1	-	-	TGTGCCAGCACCCCACTCCGAGGGACTGAAGCTTTCTTT	CASTPLRGTEAFF
TRBV11-3	13	TRBJ2-1	-	TRBD1	TGTGCCAGCAGCTCGGGGACAGTCAATGAGCAGTTCTTC	CASSSGTVNEQFF
TRBV27	14	TRBJ2-7	-	-	TGTGCCAGCAGTTTCGATCGGGGTACCTACGAGCAGTACTTC	CASSFDRGTYEQYF
TRBV4-3	16	TRBJ1-3	-	-	TGCGCCAGCAGCCAAGATTTTGCGAGCTCTGGAAACACCATATATTTT	CASSQDFASSGNTIYF
TRBV16	13	TRBJ1-2	-	-	TGTGCCAGCAGCCAATCCGGTAACTATGGCTACACCTTC	CASSQSGNYGYTF